The 13 T cell receptor beta chains below were found in one sample sequenced in a study of blood T cells in healthy people across ages. Using a J-beta primer mix together with a sample-barcoded 5' primer, a second PCR was run for roughly 7 to 11 cycles. Each CDR3 protein gets one entry after TCRdb re-called the 5' RACE reads with MiXCR. The sample shows 450,000 to 600,000 distinct CDR3 sequences, 27% of them seen only once. This sample also belongs to another study, concerning T cells of mothers and their children.

Sequenced sample: blood. These receptors were taken from a boy aged 2-9 years in good health.

This clonotype came up a few times. The chain is built from TRBV5-5 and TRBJ2-7; TRBD1 matches 7 bases. Trimming at V came to 1 base and at J to 5 bases, leaving 15 bases not matched to a gene. CDR3 length: 17 residues. Germline V lookup: CDR1 SGHKS, CDR2 YYEKEE (reference sequence). CDR3 in DNA: TGTGCCAGCAGCTTGCAGGCGACAGGGTCATATATCGACGAGCAGTACTTC. It codes for CASSLQATGSYIDEQYF.

The gene calls are TRBV6-5 and TRBJ2-7; D unclear. CDR1 is MNHEY and CDR2 is SVGAGI in the germline V gene. The ends were cut back, 2 bases at V and 2 bases at J, with 13 bases in the middle. This CDR3 is 15 amino acids long. This chain's CDR3 is CASSYSAVPAYEQYF. Here the CDR3 DNA reads TGTGCCAGCAGTTACAGCGCGGTACCTGCCTACGAGCAGTACTTC.

This clonotype was counted between two and nine times. The chain recombines TRBV7-2 with TRBJ1-2; 9 bases are shared with TRBD1. CDR1 SGHTA and CDR2 FQGNSA come from the germline V gene. The CDR3 is 16 residues long. V lost 1 base, J lost 7 bases, and 10 bases stayed unmatched. In nucleotides, the CDR3 is TGTGCCAGCAGCTTAGGATTTCGTGGGACAGGGTTTGGCTACACCTTC. It translates to CASSLGFRGTGFGYTF.

This clonotype was counted only a few times. V usage is TRBV10-3 and J usage is TRBJ1-6, with D maybe TRBD1 (5 bases). CDR3 size: 14 residues. Germline V gives CDR1 ENHRY, CDR2 SYGVKD. V was trimmed by 3 bases and J by 8 bases, leaving 11 bases between them. Here the CDR3 reads CAISDQGRDSPLHF. CDR3 sequence (DNA): TGTGCCATCAGTGATCAGGGTCGAGATTCACCCCTCCACTTT.

This clonotype occurred once. The CDR3 is CASSLISAGEKLFF. The CDR3 DNA reads as TGCGCCAGCAGCTTGATAAGTGCGGGTGAAAAACTGTTTTTT. The chain uses TRBV5-1 and TRBJ1-4; no clear D. CDR3 length: 14 residues. The V gene lost 1 base and the J gene lost 7 bases, with 11 bases spanning the gap. CDR1 and CDR2 (germline): SGHRS, YFSETQ.

The rearrangement uses TRBV20-1 and TRBJ2-3; possibly TRBD2 for D (6 bases). CDR1 and CDR2 (germline): DFQATT, SNEGSKA (reference sequence). The V end was cut by 5 bases, the J end by 4 bases, with 22 bases between. The CDR3 has 16 residues. This CDR3 is CSALSLTSTKADTQYF. DNA for the CDR3: TGCAGTGCTCTCTCCTTAACTAGCACAAAGGCAGATACGCAGTATTTT.

J is TRBJ1-2 and V is TRBV7-9; no clear D gene. V was shortened by 5 bases and J by 6 bases, with 13 bases between the two germline ends. The length of the CDR3 is 13 residues. CDR1 is SEHNR and CDR2 is FQNEAQ in the germline V gene (reference sequence). CDR3: CASSPLQYDGYTF. The CDR3 DNA reads TGTGCCAGCAGCCCCCTGCAATACGATGGCTACACCTTC.

The rearrangement uses TRBV7-9 and TRBJ1-2, with TRBD1 as a possible D gene (6 bases). Germline assignment: CDR1 SEHNR and CDR2 FQNEAQ (reference sequence). V was trimmed by 6 bases and J by 0 bases, leaving 14 bases between them. This CDR3 is 15 amino acids long. In DNA, the CDR3 is TGTGCCAGCAGACCCCAGGCAGGGGCTAACTATGGCTACACCTTC. The encoded protein is CASRPQAGANYGYTF.

The chain has TRBV7-9 and TRBJ2-5; 13 bases are a match to TRBD2. Germline V gives CDR1 SEHNR, CDR2 FQNEAQ (reference sequence). J gave up 1 base and V 7 bases, and 6 bases lay outside the gene matches. This CDR3 has 16 residues. In DNA form, the CDR3 reads TGTGCCAGCACCCCGGGACTAGCGGGAACCCAAGAGACCCAGTACTTC. Its protein product is CASTPGLAGTQETQYF.

The CDR3 sequence: CASSPGQGDTEAFF. The DNA of the CDR3 is TGCGCCAGCAGCCCCGGACAGGGGGATACTGAAGCTTTCTTT. This sequence joins TRBV4-3 and TRBJ1-1; TRBD1 aligns across 10 bases. V was clipped by 4 bases and J by 5 bases; unmatched bases: 4. The CDR3 extends over 14 amino acids. Germline CDR1 reads LGHNA; CDR2 reads YSLEER.

CDR3: CASSFGPSTDTQYF. CDR3 in DNA: TGTGCCAGCAGCTTTGGCCCTAGCACAGATACGCAGTATTTT. This rearrangement joins TRBV7-6 to TRBJ2-3; D remains unclear. The V and J ends lost 3 bases and 0 bases respectively, with 7 bases between them. CDR3 length: 14 residues. Per germline, CDR1 SGHVS and CDR2 FNYEAQ.

There are a few counts of this clonotype. This chain connects TRBV3-1 to TRBJ2-7; 9 bases are shared with TRBD1. The V segment lost 5 bases and the J segment 0 bases; nucleotides outside the gene matches: 11. This CDR3 has 17 residues. Looked up from germline, CDR1 is LGHDT and CDR2 is YNNKEL (reference sequence). CDR3 DNA: TGTGCCAGCAGCGCCGGGACAGGGTCCCCTTTCTCCTACGAGCAGTACTTC. This translates into CASSAGTGSPFSYEQYF.

This clonotype occurred many times. V usage is TRBV5-1 and J usage is TRBJ2-3, with D unresolved. Per germline, CDR1 SGHRS and CDR2 YFSETQ. This CDR3 is 12 amino acids long. Deletions cut 0 bases from V and 4 bases from J, with 3 bases between. The CDR3 is CASSLVSDTQYF. The CDR3 bases are TGCGCCAGCAGCTTGGTTTCAGATACGCAGTATTTT.